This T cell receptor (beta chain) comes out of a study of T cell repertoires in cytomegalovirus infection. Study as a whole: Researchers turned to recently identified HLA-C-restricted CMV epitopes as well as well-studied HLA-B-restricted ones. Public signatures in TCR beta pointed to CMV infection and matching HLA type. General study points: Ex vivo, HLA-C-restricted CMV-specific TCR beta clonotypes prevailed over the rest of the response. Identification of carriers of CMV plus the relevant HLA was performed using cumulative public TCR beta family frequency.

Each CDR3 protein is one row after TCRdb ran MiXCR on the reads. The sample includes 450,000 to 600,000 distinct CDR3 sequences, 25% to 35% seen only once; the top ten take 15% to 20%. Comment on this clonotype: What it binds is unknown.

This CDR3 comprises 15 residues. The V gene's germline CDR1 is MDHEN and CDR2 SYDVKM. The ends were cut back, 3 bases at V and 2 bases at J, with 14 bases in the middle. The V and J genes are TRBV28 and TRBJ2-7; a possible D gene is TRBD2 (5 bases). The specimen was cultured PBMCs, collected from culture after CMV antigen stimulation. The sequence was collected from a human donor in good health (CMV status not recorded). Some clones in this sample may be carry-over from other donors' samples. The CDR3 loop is CASSFSRELPYEQYF. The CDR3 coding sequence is TGTGCCAGCAGTTTTAGTCGGGAACTGCCCTACGAGCAGTACTTC.